These 8 T cell receptor beta chains originate from one sample sequenced in a study of identical twins (dated by TCRdb to 2016 to 2017). Libraries were made using 5' RACE. These reads were obtained on an Illumina HiSeq 2000. TCRdb reran the public reads through fastp at Q25 and MiXCR, keeping productive beta chains. Rows merge per CDR3 protein into single entries with the most common DNA and genes. A total of about 340,000 distinct CDR3 sequences appear in this sample, about 12% of them only once. Of the sample, 7.2% is held by the ten largest clones. The same sample was also studied in work on yellow fever vaccine responses in identical twins.

The sequenced sample consisted of CD8+ T cells sorted from blood. Receptors were obtained from a young woman in good health.

This sequence joins TRBV15 and TRBJ2-2, with D perhaps TRBD2 (5 bases). CDR3 length: 14 residues. Germline V lookup: CDR1 LNHNV, CDR2 YYDKDF (reference sequence). Trimming pared 6 bases from V and 7 bases from J, leaving 15 bases between. The CDR3 loop is CATRVAGTLGELFF. The CDR3 DNA reads as TGTGCCACCAGGGTGGCGGGCACTCTCGGGGAGCTGTTTTTT.

This chain joins TRBV2 and TRBJ2-1, with 12 bases aligning to TRBD2. Trimming removed 3 bases from V and 5 bases from J; junction bases left unmatched: 5. This CDR3 comprises 16 residues. Germline assignment: CDR1 SNHLY and CDR2 FYNNEI. CDR3 nucleotide sequence: TGTGCCAGCAGTGATGATGCTAGCGGGGGGGACAATGAGCAGTTCTTC. Translating it yields CASSDDASGGDNEQFF.

This clonotype was picked up a small number of times. The gene calls are TRBV5-6 and TRBJ1-5; tentative D call: TRBD1 (5 bases). Trimming cost V 1 base and J 5 bases, with 22 bases left between them. CDR3 length: 18 residues. From germline, CDR1 is SGHDT and CDR2 YYEEEE. CDR3 region: CASSLSSGTDFYDQPQHF. The CDR3 DNA reads as TGTGCCAGCAGCTTGTCGTCCGGGACCGACTTCTACGATCAGCCCCAGCATTTT.

A few counts support this clonotype. The rearrangement joins TRBV6-1 to TRBJ2-1, with TRBD2 matching over 10 bases. V trimming: 6 bases; J trimming: 0 bases; junction bases outside the gene matches: 14. This CDR3 comprises 19 residues. CDR1 and CDR2 (germline): MNHNS, SASEGT. The CDR3 sequence: CASSTSGRAYDPSYNEQFF. The CDR3 DNA reads TGTGCCAGCAGCACCAGCGGGAGGGCCTACGATCCCTCCTACAATGAGCAGTTCTTC.

This clonotype occurred a few times. V usage is TRBV12-3 or TRBV12-4 and J usage is TRBJ2-1; D unresolved. V shed 8 bases and J shed 3 bases, with 17 bases lying between them. This CDR3 comprises 15 residues. The CDR3 spells CASSDGPPFYNEQFF. The CDR3 DNA follows: TGTGCCAGCTCAGATGGCCCACCCTTCTACAATGAGCAGTTCTTC.

This clonotype was detected many times. The chain recombines TRBV20-1 with TRBJ1-5; the D gene is possibly TRBD1 (5 bases). The V end was cut by 6 bases, the J end by 5 bases, with 8 bases between. This CDR3 contains 11 residues. Germline lookup yields CDR1 DFQATT and CDR2 SNEGSKA (reference sequence). CDR3 nucleotide sequence: TGCAGTGCCGACAGTCATCAGCCCCAGCATTTT. Amino acids: CSADSHQPQHF.

CDR3 bases: TGTGCCAGCAGTGATCCGGATTACAATGAGCAGTTCTTC. This encodes CASSDPDYNEQFF. The V call is TRBV2, the J call TRBJ2-1; D call uncertain. With 3 bases removed from V and 4 bases from J, the gap between germline ends came to 7 bases. The germline CDR1 and CDR2 sequences are SNHLY and FYNNEI. The CDR3 spans 13 residues.

This chain links TRBV7-3 with TRBJ2-1; no reliable D call. Germline V gene lookup returns CDR1 SGHTA and CDR2 FQGTGA. The V and J ends lost 4 bases and 8 bases respectively, with 9 bases between them. CDR3 length equals 12 residues. CDR3 nucleotide sequence: TGTGCCAGCAGCTCCGGCAGTGATGAGCAGTTCTTC. Translated: CASSSGSDEQFF.